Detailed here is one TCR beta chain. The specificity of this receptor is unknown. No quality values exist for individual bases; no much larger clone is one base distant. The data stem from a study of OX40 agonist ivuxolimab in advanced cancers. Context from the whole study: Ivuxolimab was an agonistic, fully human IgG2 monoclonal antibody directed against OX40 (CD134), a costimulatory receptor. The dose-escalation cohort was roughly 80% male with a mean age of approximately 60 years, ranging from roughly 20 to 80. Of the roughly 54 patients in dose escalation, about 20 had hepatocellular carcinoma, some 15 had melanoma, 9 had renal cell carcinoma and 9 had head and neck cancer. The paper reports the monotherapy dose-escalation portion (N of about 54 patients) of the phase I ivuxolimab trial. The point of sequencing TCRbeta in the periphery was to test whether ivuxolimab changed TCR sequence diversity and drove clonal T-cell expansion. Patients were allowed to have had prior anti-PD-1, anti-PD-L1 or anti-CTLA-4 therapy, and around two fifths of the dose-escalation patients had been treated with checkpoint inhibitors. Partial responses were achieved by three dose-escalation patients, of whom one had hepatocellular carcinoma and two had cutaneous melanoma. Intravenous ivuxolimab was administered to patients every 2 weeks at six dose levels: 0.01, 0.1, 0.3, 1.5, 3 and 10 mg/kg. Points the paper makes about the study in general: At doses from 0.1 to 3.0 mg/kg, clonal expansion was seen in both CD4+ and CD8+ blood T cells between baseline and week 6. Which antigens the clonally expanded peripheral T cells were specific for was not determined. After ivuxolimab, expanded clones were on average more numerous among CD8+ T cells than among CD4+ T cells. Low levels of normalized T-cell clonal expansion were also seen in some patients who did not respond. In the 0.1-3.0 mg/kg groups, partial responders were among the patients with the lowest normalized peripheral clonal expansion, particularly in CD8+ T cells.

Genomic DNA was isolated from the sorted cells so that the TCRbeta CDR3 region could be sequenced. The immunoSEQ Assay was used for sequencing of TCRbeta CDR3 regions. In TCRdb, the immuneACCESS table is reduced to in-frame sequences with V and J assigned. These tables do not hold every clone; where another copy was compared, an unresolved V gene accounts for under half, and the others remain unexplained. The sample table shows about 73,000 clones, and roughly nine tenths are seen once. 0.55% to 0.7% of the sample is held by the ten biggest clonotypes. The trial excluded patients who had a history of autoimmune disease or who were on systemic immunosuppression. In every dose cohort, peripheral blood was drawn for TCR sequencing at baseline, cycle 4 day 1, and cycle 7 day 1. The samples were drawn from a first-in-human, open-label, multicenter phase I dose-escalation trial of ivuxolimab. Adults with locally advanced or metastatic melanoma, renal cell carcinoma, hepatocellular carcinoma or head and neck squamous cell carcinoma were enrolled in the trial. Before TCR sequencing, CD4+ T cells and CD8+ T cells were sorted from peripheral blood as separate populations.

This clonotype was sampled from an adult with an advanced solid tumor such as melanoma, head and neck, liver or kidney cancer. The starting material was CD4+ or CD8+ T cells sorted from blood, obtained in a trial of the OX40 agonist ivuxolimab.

CDR3 reads: CASSLNPLAVTDTQYF. The DNA sequence is as follows: TGTGCCAGCAGCTTAAACCCACTAGCGGTAACAGATACGCAGTATTTT. Here the chain combines TRBV7-2 and TRBJ2-3, with 8 bases aligning to TRBD2. The CDR1 and CDR2 encoded by the germline V gene are SGHTA and FQGNSA. The CDR3 has 16 amino acids, counting the end cysteine and phenylalanine. Solely the CDR3 DNA is kept, with 48 bases framed from the first base. The junction shows trimming of 2 bases on V and 3 bases on J, and the gene matches do not reach 7 bases of it.